This T cell receptor beta chain was identified in a study of OX40 agonist ivuxolimab in advanced cancers. Study-wide context: Administration of intravenous ivuxolimab to patients occurred every 2 weeks at 0.01 to 10 mg/kg. Study results and caveats: Certain nonresponders likewise exhibited a low normalized T-cell clonal expansion. At 0.1 to 3.0 mg/kg, clonal expansion of CD4+ and CD8+ blood T cells had occurred by week 6.

CDR1 is MDHEN, CDR2 SYDVKM, per germline. The CDR3 extends over 15 amino acids. Trimming left V 1 base short and J 4 bases short, with 8 bases between. The table came from immunoSEQ multiplex PCR; TCRdb's copy has only in-frame clones and leaves some out. The sample has fewer than 80,000 clones, roughly 87% seen once. Patients who had autoimmune disease history or got systemic immunosuppression were left out. Worth noting for this clone: Its target is unknown.

Sequencing used CD4+ or CD8+ T cells sorted from blood, obtained in a trial of the OX40 agonist ivuxolimab. The gene calls are TRBV28 and TRBJ2-6; a weak D match, TRBD2 (5 bases). The receptor's source is an adult with an advanced solid tumor such as melanoma, head and neck, liver or kidney cancer. The CDR3 reads CASSLYASGANVLTF. The CDR3 DNA follows: TGTGCCAGCAGTTTATACGCTAGCGGGGCCAACGTCCTGACTTTC.